This T cell receptor (beta chain) originates from a study of T cell changes during pregnancy in multiple sclerosis. This CDR3 comprises 17 residues. V lost 1 base, J lost 2 bases, and 15 bases lay in between. The germline CDR1 and CDR2 sequences are LNHDA and SQIVND (reference sequence). Repertoires were generated with immunoSEQ multiplex PCR, while TCRdb's copy carries only in-frame clones and drops some. The sample yields under 110,000 clones, 91% seen once. The rearrangement links TRBV19 to TRBJ1-5, with a weak D call TRBD1 (6 bases). The clonotype comes from a female donor with multiple sclerosis, enrolled in a pregnancy study. The sequencing here drew on peripheral blood, taken before pregnancy. This CDR3 is CASSIVDPGDGNQPQHF. The DNA of the CDR3 is TGTGCCAGTAGTATAGTTGACCCAGGGGATGGCAATCAGCCCCAGCATTTT.